These 30 T cell receptor beta chains originate from one sample sequenced in a study of response to subunit inactivated influenza vaccine. Each CDR3 protein is one row after TCRdb ran MiXCR on the RT-PCR reads. The sample includes under 750,000 distinct CDR3 sequences, 10% to 15% of them seen just once. The starting material was PBMCs from blood, obtained on the day of vaccination. These receptors all come from a middle-aged man who received an inactivated influenza vaccine.

Many counts were recorded for this clonotype. The CDR3: CASSSVEGHEQYF. CDR3 coding DNA: TGTGCCAGCAGTTCAGTCGAAGGTCACGAGCAGTACTTC. The chain carries TRBV12-3 or TRBV12-4 and TRBJ2-7, with D unresolved. V was shortened by 4 bases and J by 5 bases, with 12 bases between the two germline ends. This CDR3 region has 13 residues.

This clonotype has more than one count but fewer than ten. V and J are TRBV28 and TRBJ2-3, with D unresolved. V lost 2 bases and J lost 5, with 8 bases in between. This CDR3 comprises 13 residues. Germline assignment: CDR1 MDHEN and CDR2 SYDVKM. The CDR3 loop is CASSLVGRDTQYF. Here the CDR3 DNA reads TGTGCCAGCAGTTTAGTTGGGCGAGATACGCAGTATTTT.

This clonotype occurred a few times. The chain recombines TRBV11-2 with TRBJ1-2; D is ambiguous. Germline CDR1 and CDR2: SGHAT and FQNNGV. V lost 5 bases and J 4 bases, leaving 26 bases between the germline ends. The CDR3 has 18 residues. CDR3 bases: TGTGCCAGCAGCCCTACATCGGTACCTGCTATGCAAGGCTATGGCTACACCTTC. Amino acids: CASSPTSVPAMQGYGYTF.

This clonotype was picked up a small number of times. The chain recombines TRBV7-2 with TRBJ2-3, with 7 positions matching TRBD1. This CDR3 is 14 amino acids long. After removal of 5 bases from V and 3 bases from J, the junction contained 5 bases not matched to a gene. Germline CDR1 is SGHTA and CDR2 is FQGNSA. Here the CDR3 DNA reads TGTGCCAGCAGCCGGGACAGATTAACAGATACGCAGTATTTT. It specifies CASSRDRLTDTQYF.

The gene calls are TRBV6-6 and TRBJ1-1; TRBD1 matches 9 bases. There are 13 residues in the CDR3. The V segment lost 4 bases and the J segment 10 bases; nucleotides outside the gene matches: 7. CDR1 is MNHNY and CDR2 is SVGAGI in the germline V gene (reference sequence). CDR3 protein: CASSSWTGVVAFF. CDR3 nucleotides: TGTGCCAGCAGTTCTTGGACAGGGGTGGTAGCTTTCTTT.

This chain uses TRBV9 with TRBJ2-3, with 8 bases lining up with TRBD2. V shed 0 bases and J 2 bases; nucleotides not matched to a gene: 8. The germline V gene encodes CDR1 SGDLS and CDR2 YYNGEE. This CDR3 region has 17 residues. This CDR3 reads CASSVELADPITDTQYF. As DNA, the CDR3 is TGTGCCAGCAGCGTAGAACTAGCGGATCCAATCACAGATACGCAGTATTTT.

In its sample, this clonotype was seen a few times. The gene calls are TRBV6-2 or TRBV6-3 and TRBJ2-1; 11 nucleotides line up with TRBD2. The CDR3 spans 17 residues. Germline V gene sequence: CDR1 MNHEY, CDR2 SVGEGT. The trim removed 1 base at V and 9 bases at J, leaving 11 bases unmatched. The DNA of the CDR3 is TGTGCCAGCAGTTACTGGAGACTAGCGGGAACCGGGGGTGAGCAGTTCTTC. It is translated as CASSYWRLAGTGGEQFF.

This clonotype occurred a few times. The chain links TRBV4-2 to TRBJ2-6; D is uncertain. The CDR3 is made up of 18 amino acids. V dropped 4 bases and J dropped 0 bases, with 16 bases sitting between them. Germline CDR1 and CDR2: LGHNA and YNFKEQ. The CDR3 loop is CASSPAWGASSGANVLTF. The CDR3 region has the DNA TGTGCCAGCAGCCCTGCATGGGGTGCTTCCTCTGGGGCCAACGTCCTGACTTTC.

This clonotype was detected a few times. The rearrangement links TRBV28 to TRBJ2-7, with 8 positions matching TRBD1. With 3 bases clipped from V and 0 bases from J, the junction kept 4 bases outside the gene matches. Germline assignment: CDR1 MDHEN and CDR2 SYDVKM. The CDR3 length is 15 residues. CDR3 in DNA: TGTGCCAGCAGTTTCCCCGACAGGGGCTCCTACGAGCAGTACTTC. As protein: CASSFPDRGSYEQYF.

The V call is TRBV5-1, the J call TRBJ2-1; 7 bases align to TRBD1. The CDR3 runs 15 residues. V shed 3 bases and J 5 bases; nucleotides not matched to a gene: 8. CDR1 and CDR2 (germline): SGHRS, YFSETQ. DNA for the CDR3: TGCGCCAGCAGCTCTACCGGGACAGTCAACAATGAGCAGTTCTTC. Translated: CASSSTGTVNNEQFF. Full variable domain (outside the CDR3, taken from reference TRBV5-1 and TRBJ2-1): KAGVTQTPRYLIKTRGQQVTLSCSPISGHRSVSWYQQTPGQGLQFLFEYFSETQRNKGNFPGRFSGRQFSNSRSEMNVSTLELGDSALYLCASSSTGTVNNEQFFGPGTRLTVL.

Only a few counts were recorded for this clonotype. This sequence joins TRBV4-1 and TRBJ1-4, with D uncertain. Germline V gene data show CDR1 as MGHRA and CDR2 as YSYEKL. V was shortened by 5 bases and J by 0 bases, with 7 bases between the two germline ends. This CDR3 region has 14 residues. The CDR3 loop is CASSRQSTNEKLFF. Written as DNA, the CDR3 is TGCGCCAGCAGCAGACAATCAACTAATGAAAAACTGTTTTTT.

The J gene is TRBJ2-4, the V gene TRBV12-3 or TRBV12-4; 7 bases are a match to TRBD2. V lost 4 bases to trimming and J lost 7 bases; unmatched junction nucleotides: 4. This CDR3 has 13 amino acids. The CDR3 sequence: CASSWGGSNIQYF. CDR3 DNA sequence: TGTGCCAGCAGTTGGGGGGGGAGCAACATTCAGTACTTC.

This clonotype was observed many times. V is TRBV20-1 and J is TRBJ2-2, with D hard to call. Germline V gene data show CDR1 as DFQATT and CDR2 as SNEGSKA (reference sequence). Trimming left V 2 bases short and J 6 bases short, with 7 bases between. CDR3 length: 12 residues. CDR3 sequence: CSARTGSGELFF. The CDR3 DNA follows: TGCAGTGCTAGAACCGGTTCCGGGGAGCTGTTTTTT.

The chain combines TRBV20-1 with TRBJ2-3, with D perhaps TRBD2 (6 bases). Germline V gene lookup returns CDR1 DFQATT and CDR2 SNEGSKA (reference sequence). The germline V and J ends were trimmed by 6 bases and 2 bases, with 12 bases remaining between them. The length of the CDR3 is 13 residues. The CDR3 loop reads CSALGLVTDTQYF. The CDR3 DNA reads TGCAGTGCCCTGGGACTTGTCACAGATACGCAGTATTTT.

Only a few counts were recorded for this clonotype. In DNA, the CDR3 is TGTGCCATCAGTGAGTCGAGGGGGCCGAAAGTCGAGCAGTACTTC. Its translation is CAISESRGPKVEQYF. V is TRBV10-3 and J is TRBJ2-7; 7 bases fit TRBD1. The CDR3 runs to 15 residues. V trimming: 0 bases; J trimming: 6 bases; junction bases outside the gene matches: 8. Germline V gene lookup returns CDR1 ENHRY and CDR2 SYGVKD.

The rearrangement uses TRBV4-1 and TRBJ1-2, with D possibly being TRBD1 (5 bases). From germline, CDR1 is MGHRA and CDR2 YSYEKL. V shed 0 bases and J shed 10 bases, with 15 bases lying between them. The CDR3 loop spans 14 amino acids. Written as DNA, the CDR3 is TGCGCCAGCAGCCAAGATCGTCGGACCGGGACCTACACCTTC. Protein product: CASSQDRRTGTYTF.

This clonotype was seen a handful of times. V gene TRBV20-1 combines with J gene TRBJ2-7, with a tentative D call TRBD2 (7 bases). The CDR3 contains 14 residues. The V end was cut by 6 bases, the J end by 5 bases, with 20 bases between. Germline V gene data show CDR1 as DFQATT and CDR2 as SNEGSKA (reference sequence). The CDR3 nucleotides read TGCAGTGCCACGCAAAGGGGGGGGCTGGACGAGCAGTACTTC. Translation gives CSATQRGGLDEQYF.

This clonotype was counted a few times. This rearrangement joins TRBV5-1 to TRBJ2-7; tentative D call: TRBD1 (6 bases). V was pared by 4 bases and J by 3 bases, with 14 bases between. The CDR3 length is 14 residues. The germline V gene encodes CDR1 SGHRS and CDR2 YFSETQ. The CDR3 spells CASSTKTGHYEQYF. CDR3 in DNA: TGCGCCAGCAGCACTAAGACAGGTCACTACGAGCAGTACTTC.

This clonotype has a count of ten or more. The chain employs TRBV30 and TRBJ2-1; 11 bases fit TRBD1. This CDR3 has 14 amino acids. From germline, CDR1 is GTSNPN and CDR2 SVGIG (reference sequence). The V gene end was trimmed by 3 bases and the J gene end by 7 bases; junction bases not matched to a gene: 5. CDR3 region: CAWSTGTGGNEQFF. CDR3 in DNA: TGTGCCTGGAGCACCGGGACAGGGGGGAATGAGCAGTTCTTC.

This chain connects TRBV5-1 to TRBJ2-5; D possibly matches TRBD1 or TRBD2 (6 bases each). CDR1 is SGHRS, CDR2 YFSETQ, per germline. The V end lost 3 bases, the J end lost 2 bases, and 11 bases lay between the germline ends. This CDR3 has 14 amino acids. CDR3 region: CASSWRGEQETQYF. CDR3 bases: TGCGCCAGCAGCTGGAGGGGGGAACAAGAGACCCAGTACTTC.

J is TRBJ2-3 and V is TRBV27, with TRBD2 identical over 11 bases. V lost 3 bases to trimming and J lost 6 bases; unmatched junction nucleotides: 8. There are 16 residues in the CDR3. Germline lookup yields CDR1 MNHEY and CDR2 SMNVEV (reference sequence). The CDR3 here is CASSLASGRIGDTQYF. The CDR3 DNA reads TGTGCCAGCAGTTTGGCTAGCGGGAGGATCGGGGATACGCAGTATTTT.

This clonotype was counted only a few times. This chain links TRBV15 with TRBJ2-3, with D possibly being TRBD2 (7 bases). The CDR3 extends over 16 amino acids. Trimming removed 0 bases at V and 1 base at J, with 11 bases between. Germline-derived CDR1 and CDR2 are LNHNV and YYDKDF (reference sequence). The CDR3 protein is CATSRDGGAGTDTQYF. The CDR3 region has the DNA TGTGCCACCAGCAGAGATGGGGGGGCCGGCACAGATACGCAGTATTTT.

This clonotype came up a few times. This chain uses TRBV20-1 with TRBJ2-5; 8 bases match TRBD2. Germline V gene data show CDR1 as DFQATT and CDR2 as SNEGSKA (reference sequence). Trimming cost V 0 bases and J 0 bases; bases outside gene matches: 12. The CDR3 is made up of 18 amino acids. In DNA, the CDR3 is TGCAGTGCTAGAGATTTGTTGAATAGCGGGGCCCACCAAGAGACCCAGTACTTC. It encodes CSARDLLNSGAHQETQYF.

J is TRBJ2-7 and V is TRBV20-1; 8 positions match TRBD1. J lost 3 bases, V lost 5 bases, and 3 bases had no gene match. This CDR3 has 12 amino acids. Per the germline V gene, CDR1 is DFQATT and CDR2 is SNEGSKA (reference sequence). CDR3 region: CSAVDRGYEQYF. CDR3 bases: TGCAGTGCTGTCGACAGGGGCTACGAGCAGTACTTC.

There are a few counts of this clonotype. The V gene is TRBV4-1, the J gene TRBJ1-1; a possible D gene is TRBD1 (5 bases). Trimming cost V 6 bases and J 5 bases, with 25 bases left between them. CDR3 size: 17 residues. Germline V lookup: CDR1 MGHRA, CDR2 YSYEKL. The CDR3 DNA reads as TGCGCCAGCAGTCCCGGGGCATTTCGAGAGGGGAGTACTGAAGCTTTCTTT. This gives the protein CASSPGAFREGSTEAFF.

The chain has TRBV27 and TRBJ2-7; D is possibly TRBD1 (6 bases). With 2 bases removed from V and 3 bases from J, the gap between germline ends came to 11 bases. The CDR3 is 14 residues long. The germline CDR1 and CDR2 sequences are MNHEY and SMNVEV (reference sequence). CDR3 in amino acids: CASSLGVGGYEQYF. CDR3 DNA: TGTGCCAGCAGTTTAGGCGTAGGGGGCTACGAGCAGTACTTC.

This clonotype was seen repeatedly, ten times or more. This sequence joins TRBV20-1 and TRBJ2-2, with D perhaps TRBD1 or TRBD2 (5 bases each). Germline assignment: CDR1 DFQATT and CDR2 SNEGSKA (reference sequence). The CDR3 sequence is 15 residues long. V lost 5 bases and J lost 2, with 15 bases in between. The DNA for the CDR3 is TGCAGTGCTGGAGGACACGGGCCCAACACCGGGGAGCTGTTTTTT. Its protein is CSAGGHGPNTGELFF.

This clonotype was observed a few times. This chain uses TRBV11-1 with TRBJ2-4, with 14 nucleotides matching TRBD2. This CDR3 is built from 18 residues. J was trimmed by 7 bases and V by 4 bases; bases with no gene match: 12. Looked up from germline, CDR1 is SGHAT and CDR2 is FQDESV (reference sequence). CDR3 sequence: CASSYPQTSGGAGNIQYF. CDR3 bases: TGTGCCAGCAGCTACCCACAGACTAGCGGGGGGGCTGGGAACATTCAGTACTTC.

This sequence joins TRBV20-1 and TRBJ2-2, with 11 bases fitting TRBD2. J lost 2 bases, V lost 3 bases, and 8 bases had no gene match. The CDR3 is 17 amino acids. The germline V gene encodes CDR1 DFQATT and CDR2 SNEGSKA (reference sequence). CDR3 sequence reads: CSASGSSGGFNTGELFF. The CDR3 DNA is TGCAGTGCTAGTGGCTCTAGCGGGGGGTTCAACACCGGGGAGCTGTTTTTT.

This clonotype was observed at least ten times. V gene TRBV7-2 combines with J gene TRBJ2-2, with D possibly matching TRBD1 (5 bases). The CDR3 loop spans 14 amino acids. The germline V and J ends were trimmed by 0 bases and 3 bases, with 5 bases remaining between them. Germline loops: CDR1 SGHTA, CDR2 FQGNSA. CDR3 in DNA: TGTGCCAGCAGCTTAGCCAGGGACACCGGGGAGCTGTTTTTT. Translation: CASSLARDTGELFF.